Below, 17 T cell receptor beta chains from the same sample are listed, as sequenced in a study of cytomegalovirus exposure and HLA in healthy donors (dated by TCRdb to about 2017). The library was obtained by the immunoSEQ multiplex PCR assay. A mixture of 60 forward primers for TCR Vbeta segments and 13 reverse primers for TCR Jbeta segments was used in the multiplex PCR. Not all clones reach the TCRdb copy of this immuneACCESS table, which keeps in-frame sequences only. Checked studies attribute under half of the gap to unresolved V genes and leave the rest unexplained. A total of about 130,000 clones appear in this sample, about 79% of them only once. The leading ten clones occupy less than 3.5% of the sample. The material sequenced was PBMCs. These receptors came from a man in his forties or fifties in good health and CMV-seronegative.

The chain combines TRBV13 with TRBJ2-7; 9 bases agree with TRBD2. Germline loops: CDR1 PRHDT, CDR2 FYEKMQ (reference sequence). The CDR3 spans 16 residues. V shed 1 base and J 3 bases; nucleotides not matched to a gene: 7. CDR3 protein: CASSLDGGGGRYEQYF. The CDR3 region has the DNA TGTGCCAGCAGCTTAGACGGCGGGGGGGGACGCTACGAGCAGTACTTC.

This clone has a single count. The chain carries TRBV6-6 and TRBJ1-2; possibly TRBD1 for D (6 bases). Germline V gene lookup returns CDR1 MNHNY and CDR2 SVGAGI (reference sequence). The germline V and J ends were trimmed by 3 bases and 8 bases, with 19 bases remaining between them. The CDR3 totals 15 residues. The CDR3 DNA sequence: TGTGCCAGCAGTTATCCCGGGGGGGGCGCTCGGGGCTACACCTTC. Translating it yields CASSYPGGGARGYTF.

V is TRBV11-2 and J is TRBJ1-1; D gene unclear. Germline CDR1 reads SGHAT; CDR2 reads FQNNGV. The length of the CDR3 is 13 residues. The V and J ends lost 3 bases and 5 bases respectively, with 10 bases between them. CDR3 nucleotide sequence: TGTGCCAGCAGCTTTGAGGGCTGGACTGAAGCTTTCTTT. The encoded protein is CASSFEGWTEAFF.

The chain links TRBV4-1 to TRBJ1-5; TRBD1 might be the D (5 bases). The ends were cut back, 0 bases at V and 8 bases at J, with 17 bases in the middle. Germline V gene sequence: CDR1 MGHRA, CDR2 YSYEKL. The CDR3 is 16 amino acids. The CDR3: CASSQELRGAQKPQHF. CDR3 coding DNA: TGCGCCAGCAGCCAAGAGTTAAGGGGCGCTCAAAAGCCCCAGCATTTT.

This sequence joins TRBV27 and TRBJ2-1, with a possible D match to TRBD1 (5 bases). This CDR3 is built from 12 residues. Per the germline V gene, CDR1 is MNHEY and CDR2 is SMNVEV (reference sequence). Trimming cost V 8 bases and J 2 bases, with 7 bases left between them. This CDR3 reads CASGAAYNEQFF. The CDR3 DNA follows: TGTGCCAGCGGGGCTGCCTACAATGAGCAGTTCTTC.

The rearrangement joins TRBV27 to TRBJ2-3, with D perhaps matching TRBD2 (6 bases). The CDR3 spans 14 residues. Trimming left V 6 bases short and J 6 bases short, with 16 bases between. Germline CDR1 and CDR2: MNHEY and SMNVEV (reference sequence). CDR3 sequence: CASSERGSGDTQYF. The CDR3 region has the DNA TGTGCCAGCAGCGAACGGGGGAGCGGGGATACGCAGTATTTT.

The chain uses TRBV2 and TRBJ1-6; 7 bases map to TRBD1. Trimming at V came to 6 bases and at J to 7 bases, leaving 9 bases not matched to a gene. The germline V gene encodes CDR1 SNHLY and CDR2 FYNNEI. The CDR3 covers 15 residues. CDR3 region: CASRPRDSRNSPLHF. CDR3 nucleotide sequence: TGTGCCAGCAGGCCTCGGGACAGCAGGAATTCACCCCTCCACTTT.

The chain recombines TRBV7-9 with TRBJ1-4, with D tentatively TRBD1 (5 bases). V was cut by 3 bases and J by 0 bases, with 14 bases left in between. Germline assignment: CDR1 SEHNR and CDR2 FQNEAQ (reference sequence). The CDR3 is 17 amino acids. The CDR3 region has the DNA TGTGCCAGCAGCTTCCCGGGGCGGGATGCAACTAATGAAAAACTGTTTTTT. This encodes CASSFPGRDATNEKLFF.

This rearrangement joins TRBV5-1 to TRBJ2-7; 12 nucleotides align to TRBD2. V shed 4 bases, J shed 2 bases, and the junction held 4 bases outside the gene matches. The CDR3 spans 15 residues. Germline CDR1 SGHRS, CDR2 YFSETQ. CDR3 protein: CASSPRTSGAYEQYF. CDR3 sequence (DNA): TGCGCCAGCAGCCCTCGGACTAGCGGGGCCTACGAGCAGTACTTC.

The chain links TRBV5-5 to TRBJ1-6; 7 bases line up with TRBD1. Trimming took 0 bases from V and 2 from J; bases not matched to a gene: 2. The CDR3 spans 16 residues. Germline-derived CDR1 and CDR2 are SGHKS and YYEKEE (reference sequence). As DNA, the CDR3 is TGTGCCAGCAGCTTGGCTGGGACAGCCTATAATTCACCCCTCCACTTT. Residues: CASSLAGTAYNSPLHF.

This chain joins TRBV7-9 and TRBJ1-1, with TRBD1 as a possible D gene (5 bases). Trimming removed 5 bases from V and 2 bases from J, with 15 bases in between. Germline CDR1 is SEHNR and CDR2 is FQNEAQ (reference sequence). The CDR3 has 15 residues. The CDR3: CASSQPGHKNTEAFF. DNA of the CDR3: TGTGCCAGCAGCCAGCCAGGACATAAAAACACTGAAGCTTTCTTT.

The chain is built from TRBV10-3 and TRBJ2-7, with D possibly matching TRBD1 (5 bases). V was cut by 4 bases and J by 5 bases, with 12 bases left in between. The CDR3 extends over 13 amino acids. Germline loops: CDR1 ENHRY, CDR2 SYGVKD. The CDR3 protein is CAISGVGLDEQYF. The CDR3 DNA reads TGTGCCATCAGTGGGGTGGGGCTCGACGAGCAGTACTTC.

V usage is TRBV2 and J usage is TRBJ1-1; 7 nucleotides agree with TRBD1. Germline V gives CDR1 SNHLY, CDR2 FYNNEI. CDR3 size: 17 residues. Trimming took 1 base from V and 0 from J; bases not matched to a gene: 8. The CDR3 DNA reads as TGTGCCAGCAGTGAAGGGTCGGACAGGACTTTGAACACTGAAGCTTTCTTT. Protein sequence: CASSEGSDRTLNTEAFF.

The CDR3 loop is CASTWNRGANEKLFF. In nucleotides, the CDR3 is TGTGCCAGCACCTGGAACAGGGGTGCTAATGAAAAACTGTTTTTT. The chain joins TRBV6-1 to TRBJ1-4; 7 nucleotides align to TRBD1. This CDR3 comprises 15 residues. V gave up 7 bases and J gave up 3 bases; unmatched junction bases: 8. Germline values: CDR1 MNHNS, CDR2 SASEGT.

The V and J genes are TRBV29-1 and TRBJ2-4; TRBD2 aligns across 8 bases. Germline V gene lookup returns CDR1 SQVTM and CDR2 ANQGSEA. There are 14 residues in the CDR3. V shed 4 bases and J 9 bases; nucleotides not matched to a gene: 11. CDR3 region: CSVASSGGSSIQYF. CDR3 in DNA: TGCAGCGTTGCCTCCAGCGGGGGATCCAGCATTCAGTACTTC.

This clone appeared once. The rearrangement links TRBV5-1 to TRBJ2-1; 9 positions match TRBD1. This CDR3 is 14 amino acids long. J was trimmed by 4 bases and V by 7 bases; bases with no gene match: 6. Per germline, CDR1 SGHRS and CDR2 YFSETQ. Here the CDR3 reads CASGTGFTYNEQFF. The CDR3 coding sequence is TGCGCCAGCGGGACAGGGTTTACGTACAATGAGCAGTTCTTC. The full variable domain, with the rest looked up from reference TRBV5-1 and TRBJ2-1, is KAGVTQTPRYLIKTRGQQVTLSCSPISGHRSVSWYQQTPGQGLQFLFEYFSETQRNKGNFPGRFSGRQFSNSRSEMNVSTLELGDSALYLCASGTGFTYNEQFFGPGTRLTVL.

The V and J genes are TRBV6-1 and TRBJ1-2; the D gene is possibly TRBD1 (6 bases). The CDR3 is 14 amino acids. Germline-derived CDR1 and CDR2 are MNHNS and SASEGT. Trimming cost V 9 bases and J 2 bases, with 16 bases left between them. CDR3 in DNA: TGTGCCAGTGCTCCGGGACACGGAAACTATGGCTACACCTTC. Amino acids: CASAPGHGNYGYTF.